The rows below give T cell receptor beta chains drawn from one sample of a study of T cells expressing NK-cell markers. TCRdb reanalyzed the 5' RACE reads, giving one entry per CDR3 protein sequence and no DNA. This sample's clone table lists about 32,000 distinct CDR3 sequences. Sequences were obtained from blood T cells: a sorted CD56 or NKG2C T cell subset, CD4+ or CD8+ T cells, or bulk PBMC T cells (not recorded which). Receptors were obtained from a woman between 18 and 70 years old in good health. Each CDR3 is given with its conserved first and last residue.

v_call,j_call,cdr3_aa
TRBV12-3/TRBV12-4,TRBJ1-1,CASGGQYTEAFF
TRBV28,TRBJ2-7,CASSLNLGQGALEQYF
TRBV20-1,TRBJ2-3,CSARDRAQGYSTDTQYF
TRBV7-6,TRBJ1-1,CASSLVEGLNTEAFF
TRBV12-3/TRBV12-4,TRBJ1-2,CASSFMGGGYTF
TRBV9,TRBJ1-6,CASSVGGEGSPLHF
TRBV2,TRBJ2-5,CASSEETVAYKLIEETQYF
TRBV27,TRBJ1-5,CASSLEGVRQPQHF
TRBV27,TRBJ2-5,CASSPTSPDQTQYF
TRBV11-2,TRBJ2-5,CASSTAGTEETQYF
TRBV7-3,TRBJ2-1,CASSLNARTDSYNEQFF
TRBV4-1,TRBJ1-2,CASSQNTGINYGYTF
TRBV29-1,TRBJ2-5,CSVEPGRETQYF
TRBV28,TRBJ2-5,CASETAGGETQYF
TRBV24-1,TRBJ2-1,CATSEPYTYNEQFF